This T cell receptor beta chain was captured in a study of cytomegalovirus exposure and HLA in healthy donors. Study-wide results and limits: There were some V segments, including TRBV6-2 and TRBV6-3, excluded as indistinguishable. Links to common viral pathogens appeared, in a later analysis, for several of the most significant clusters. In vitro, a few CMV-associated chains proved specific for CMV antigens.

Germline CDR1 and CDR2: MNHEY and SVGAGI. CDR3 size: 12 residues. The V end was cut by 1 base, the J end by 11 bases, with 11 bases between. A note on this clone: Its antigen is as yet unknown.

Use of 60 Vbeta and 13 Jbeta primers characterized the PCR. Data came from immunoSEQ multiplex PCR; TCRdb stores just in-frame clones and leaves some out. This repertoire shows about 130,000 clones, 65% to 90% found once; its top ten account for 0.55% to 0.75%. The sequenced sample was PBMCs. The receptor was isolated from a young man in good health and CMV-seronegative. The chain joins TRBV6-5 to TRBJ1-1, with unresolved D. CDR3 in DNA: TGTGCCAGCAGTTACTTCGGGTCACACGCTTTCTTT. Translation gives CASSYFGSHAFF.